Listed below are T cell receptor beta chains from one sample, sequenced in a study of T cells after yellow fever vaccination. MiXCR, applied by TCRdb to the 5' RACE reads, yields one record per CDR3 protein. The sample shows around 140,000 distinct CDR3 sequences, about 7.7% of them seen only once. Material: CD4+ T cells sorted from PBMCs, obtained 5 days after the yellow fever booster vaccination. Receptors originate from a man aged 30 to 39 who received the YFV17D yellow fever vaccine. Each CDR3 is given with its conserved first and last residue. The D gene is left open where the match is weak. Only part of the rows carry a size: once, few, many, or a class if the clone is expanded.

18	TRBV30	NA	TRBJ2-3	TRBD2	TGTGCCTGGAGGAGTAGGACTAGCGGGAGACCTACAACAGATACGCAGTATTTT	CAWRSRTSGRPTTDTQYF
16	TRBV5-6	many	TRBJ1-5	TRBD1	TGTGCCAGCAGCTTGGCCCCAGGGACAGGTGGACAGCCCCAGCATTTT	CASSLAPGTGGQPQHF
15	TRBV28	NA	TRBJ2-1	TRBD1	TGTGCCAGCAGTTTATTCGGGACAGGGACCCGCGAGCAGTTCTTC	CASSLFGTGTREQFF
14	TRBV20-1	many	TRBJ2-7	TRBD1	TGCAGTGCAGAGGACAGGGGGAAGTACTACGAGCAGTACTTC	CSAEDRGKYYEQYF
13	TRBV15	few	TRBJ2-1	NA	TGTGCCACCAGCACCGGGACTTTTAGTGAGCAGTTCTTC	CATSTGTFSEQFF
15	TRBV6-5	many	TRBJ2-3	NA	TGTGCCAGCAGTTACTCGCAGCATAGCACAGATACGCAGTATTTT	CASSYSQHSTDTQYF
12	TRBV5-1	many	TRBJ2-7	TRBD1	TGCGCCAGCAGCCCAGGGGGACACGGAGAGTACTTC	CASSPGGHGEYF
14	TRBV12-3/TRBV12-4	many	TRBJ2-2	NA	TGTGCCAGCAGTTTAGACGAGGGGATCGGGGAGCTGTTTTTT	CASSLDEGIGELFF
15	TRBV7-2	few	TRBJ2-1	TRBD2	TGTGCCAGCAGCTTAGATGGACTAGCCATCAATGAGCAGTTCTTC	CASSLDGLAINEQFF
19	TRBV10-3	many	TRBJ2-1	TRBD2	TGTGCCATCGGACGAGGGACCTACCTAGCGGGCAGCTCCTACAATGAGCAGTTCTTC	CAIGRGTYLAGSSYNEQFF
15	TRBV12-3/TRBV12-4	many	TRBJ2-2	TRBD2	TGTGCCAGCAGCCAGACTAGCGGAGACACCGGGGAGCTGTTTTTT	CASSQTSGDTGELFF
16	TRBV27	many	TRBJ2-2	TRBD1	TGTGCCAGCAGTTCCCGGACAGGGAGCCCCACCGGGGAGCTGTTTTTT	CASSSRTGSPTGELFF
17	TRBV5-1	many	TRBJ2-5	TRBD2	TGCGCCAGCTGGCGACGACCCCTAGCGGGAATTCGAGAGACCCAGTACTTC	CASWRRPLAGIRETQYF
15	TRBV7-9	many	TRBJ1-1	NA	TGTGCCAGCAGCTTAGCGAACAGGTTGAACACTGAAGCTTTCTTT	CASSLANRLNTEAFF
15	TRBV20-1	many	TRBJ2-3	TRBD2	TGCAGTGCCATCGGGGGGGCGGGTATCACAGATACGCAGTATTTT	CSAIGGAGITDTQYF
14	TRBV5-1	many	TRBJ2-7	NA	TGCGCCAGCAGAGCCCTCCCAGAACAGCTCGGGGAGTACTTC	CASRALPEQLGEYF
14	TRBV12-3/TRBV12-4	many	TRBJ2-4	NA	TGTGCCAGCAGGCCCGGGACAGCCAAAAACATTCAGTACTTC	CASRPGTAKNIQYF
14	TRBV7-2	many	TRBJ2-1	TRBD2	TGTGCCAGCAGCTTCGGACTAGCGCGGGATGAGCAGTTCTTC	CASSFGLARDEQFF
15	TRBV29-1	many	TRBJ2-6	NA	TGCAGTGTCTTACAGGGCAGCTCTGGGGCCAACGTCCTGACTTTC	CSVLQGSSGANVLTF
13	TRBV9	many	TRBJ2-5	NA	TGTGCCAGCAGCCAAAGGCCCCAAGAGACCCAGTACTTC	CASSQRPQETQYF
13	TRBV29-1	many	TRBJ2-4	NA	TGCAGCGTCGCTAGCCTAATGGGCAACATTCAGTACTTC	CSVASLMGNIQYF
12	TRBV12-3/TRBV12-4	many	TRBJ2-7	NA	TGTGCCAGCAGTCTGGACCTCTACGAGCAGTACTTC	CASSLDLYEQYF
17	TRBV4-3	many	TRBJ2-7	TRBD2	TGCGCCAGCAGCCAAGAATGGCGGACTAGCGGGGGCTACGAGCAGTACTTC	CASSQEWRTSGGYEQYF
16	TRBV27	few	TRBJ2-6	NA	TGTGCCAGCAGTTTAACCAGGGATGGTGGGGCCAACGTCCTGACTTTC	CASSLTRDGGANVLTF
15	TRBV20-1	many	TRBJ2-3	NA	TGCAGTGTCAAACCCTTTGCGGAGAACACAGATACGCAGTATTTT	CSVKPFAENTDTQYF
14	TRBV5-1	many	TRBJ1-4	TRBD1	TGCGCCAGCAGCTTGGAACTGGACAGGACGGGACTGTTTTTT	CASSLELDRTGLFF
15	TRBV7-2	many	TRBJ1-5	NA	TGTGCCAGCAGCTTAGGTACTTATAGCAATCAGCCCCAGCATTTT	CASSLGTYSNQPQHF
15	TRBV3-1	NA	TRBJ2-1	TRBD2	TGTGCCAGCAGCCACGGACTAGCGGAGTACAATGAGCAGTTCTTC	CASSHGLAEYNEQFF
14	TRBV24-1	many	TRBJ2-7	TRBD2	TGTGCCACCAGTGAAGCGGGAGCTCCGGGCGAGCAGTACTTC	CATSEAGAPGEQYF
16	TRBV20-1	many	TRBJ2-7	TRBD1	TGCAGTGCTAGAGGGGCCGGGACAGGGGTCGACAACGAGCAGTACTTC	CSARGAGTGVDNEQYF
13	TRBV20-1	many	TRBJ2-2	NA	TGCAGTGCTAGAGTTACGAACACCGGGGAGCTGTTTTTT	CSARVTNTGELFF
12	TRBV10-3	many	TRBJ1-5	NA	TGTGCCATCAGTGAAGGCGATCAGCCCCAGCATTTT	CAISEGDQPQHF
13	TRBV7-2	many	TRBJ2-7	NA	TGTGCCAGCAGCTCTCGACCCTCCTACGAGCAGTACTTC	CASSSRPSYEQYF
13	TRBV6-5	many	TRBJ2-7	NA	TGTGCCAGCATGGGCAGGAATATGTACGAGCAGTACTTC	CASMGRNMYEQYF
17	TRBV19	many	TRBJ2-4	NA	TGTGCCAGTAGTATAGGAAACGCCGGGACAGCCAAAAACATTCAGTACTTC	CASSIGNAGTAKNIQYF
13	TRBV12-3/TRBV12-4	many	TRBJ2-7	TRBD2	TGTGCCAGCAGTCAGCTAGCGGGAGGGGTGCAGTACTTC	CASSQLAGGVQYF
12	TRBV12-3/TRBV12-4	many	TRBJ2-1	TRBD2	TGTGCCAGCAGCCTGGGACTAGCGGAGCAGTTCTTC	CASSLGLAEQFF
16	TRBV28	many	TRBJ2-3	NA	TGTGCCAGCAGTTTCCCCAGTAGATCTAGCACAGATACGCAGTATTTT	CASSFPSRSSTDTQYF
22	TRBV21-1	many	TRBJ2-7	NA	TGTGCCAGCAGCAAATATGGGACTAGCGGCAAACCCTACTGGGCAGTCGCCTACGAGCAGTACTTC	CASSKYGTSGKPYWAVAYEQYF
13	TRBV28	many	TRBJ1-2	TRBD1	TGTGCCATAAATCAGGGGGATAGAAATGGCTACACCTTC	CAINQGDRNGYTF
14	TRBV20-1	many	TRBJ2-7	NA	TGCAGTGCTAGAGGGAGAGCCGGGGTCTACGAGCAGTACTTC	CSARGRAGVYEQYF
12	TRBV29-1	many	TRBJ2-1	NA	TGCAGCGTTGAGGCAAGCTACAATGAGCAGTTCTTC	CSVEASYNEQFF
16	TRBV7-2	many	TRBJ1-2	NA	TGTGCCAGCAGCTTCAATGTCCGGGACCGTGACTATGGCTACACCTTC	CASSFNVRDRDYGYTF
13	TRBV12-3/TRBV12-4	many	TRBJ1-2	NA	TGTGCCAGTTCGTCCGCCCCGATGGGAGGCTACACCTTC	CASSSAPMGGYTF
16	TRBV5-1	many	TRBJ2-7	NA	TGCGCCAGCAGCTTGGAAGGAGCGGTACCCGCCTACGAGCAGTACTTC	CASSLEGAVPAYEQYF
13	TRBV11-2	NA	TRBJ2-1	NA	TGTGCCAGCAGCTTCCGCGGGATTAATGAGCAGTTCTTC	CASSFRGINEQFF
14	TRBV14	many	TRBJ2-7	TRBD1	TGTGCCAGCAGTCAGGGACACAGGGGAAGCGAGCAGTACTTC	CASSQGHRGSEQYF
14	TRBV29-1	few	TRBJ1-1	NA	TGCAGCGTTGAAGAGGGAACTACGGGAACTGAAGCTTTCTTT	CSVEEGTTGTEAFF
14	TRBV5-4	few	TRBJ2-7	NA	TGTGCCAGCAGCTTTAGTAGGGAATCCTACGAGCAGTACTTC	CASSFSRESYEQYF
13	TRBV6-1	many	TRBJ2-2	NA	TGTGCCAGCACCGAGTGGGCGACCGGGGAGCTGTTTTTT	CASTEWATGELFF
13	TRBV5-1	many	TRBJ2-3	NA	TGCGCCAGCAGCTTGGCACCCACAGATACGCAGTATTTT	CASSLAPTDTQYF